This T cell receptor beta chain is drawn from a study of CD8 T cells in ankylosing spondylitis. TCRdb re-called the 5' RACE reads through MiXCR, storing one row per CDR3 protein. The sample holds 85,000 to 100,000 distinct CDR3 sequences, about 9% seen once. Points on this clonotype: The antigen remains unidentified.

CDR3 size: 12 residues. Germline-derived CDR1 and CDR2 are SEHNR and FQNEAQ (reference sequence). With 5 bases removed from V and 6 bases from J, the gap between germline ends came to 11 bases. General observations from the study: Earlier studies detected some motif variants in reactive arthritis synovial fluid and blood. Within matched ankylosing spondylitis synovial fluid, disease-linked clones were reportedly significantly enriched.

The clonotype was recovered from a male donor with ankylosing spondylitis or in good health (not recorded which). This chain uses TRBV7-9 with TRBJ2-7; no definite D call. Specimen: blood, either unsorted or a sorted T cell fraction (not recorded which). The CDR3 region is CASSPRPGEQYF. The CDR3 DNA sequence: TGTGCCAGCAGCCCGCGGCCCGGCGAGCAGTACTTC.